These T cell receptor beta chains were read from a single sample in a study of T cell repertoires in cytomegalovirus infection. Each CDR3 protein is one row after TCRdb ran MiXCR on the reads. Altogether roughly 130,000 distinct CDR3 sequences are present, approximately 24% being singletons, with the ten largest covering roughly 35%. No antigen has been identified for these receptors. The sample consisted of PBMCs, sequenced either directly or after in vitro stimulation (not recorded which). The receptors stem from a human donor in good health (CMV status not recorded). Some clones in this sample may be carry-over from other donors' samples. The CDR3 runs from the conserved cysteine through the conserved F or W. A D gene is named only where the DNA matches it firmly. Size tells how often a clone was seen (once, few, many) or the class of an expanded clone, and some rows leave it out.

TRBD2	NA	TRBJ2-2	TRBV2	TGTGCCAGCAGTCGGACTAGCGGGATCGGGGACACCGGGGAGCTGTTTTTT	CASSRTSGIGDTGELFF
TRBD2	NA	TRBJ2-2	TRBV12-3/TRBV12-4	TGTGCCAGCCATAGCGGGACCTACACCGGGGAGCTGTTTTTT	CASHSGTYTGELFF
NA	many	TRBJ1-2	TRBV25-1	TGTGCCAGCAGCGACTCATACTATGGCTACACCTTC	CASSDSYYGYTF
NA	few	TRBJ2-1	TRBV7-9	TGTGCCAGCAGCCCGGGACCTTATGAGCAGTTCTTC	CASSPGPYEQFF
TRBD1	NA	TRBJ2-5	TRBV19	TGTGCCAGTAGTAAGAGAGACAGGGGAGAGACCCAGTACTTC	CASSKRDRGETQYF
NA	few	TRBJ1-1	TRBV12-5	TGTGCTAGTGGTTTAGGGAACACTGAAGCTTTCTTT	CASGLGNTEAFF
TRBD2	NA	TRBJ2-7	TRBV27	TGTGCCACCAAAGACGTAGCTAGCGGGAGATTCTACGAGCAGTACTTC	CATKDVASGRFYEQYF
NA	few	TRBJ1-3	TRBV7-2	TGTGCCAGCAGCTTAGCGGCAGGGGCTGGAAACACCATATATTTT	CASSLAAGAGNTIYF
TRBD1	few	TRBJ2-3	TRBV7-3	TGTGCCAGCAGCCGCGGCCAGGGGGTTGGCACAGATACGCAGTATTTT	CASSRGQGVGTDTQYF
NA	NA	TRBJ2-3	TRBV19	TGTGCCAGTAGTTCGGAGAGGGGACTGCGCACAGATACGCAGTATTTT	CASSSERGLRTDTQYF
NA	NA	TRBJ2-1	TRBV4-1	TGCGCCAGCGCCTTAGCCCTAAGCCCCGATGAGCAGTTCTTC	CASALALSPDEQFF
NA	few	TRBJ2-5	TRBV6-6	TGTGCCAGCAGTTACGGCGGGGCCCCACAGGAGACCCAGTACTTC	CASSYGGAPQETQYF
TRBD2	many	TRBJ2-7	TRBV7-9	TGTGCCAGCAGCACGACTAGCGGGAGAGTCTACGAGCAGTACTTC	CASSTTSGRVYEQYF
TRBD2	NA	TRBJ2-3	TRBV2	TGTGCCAGCAGCCGGGACTACTACACAGATACGCAGTATTTT	CASSRDYYTDTQYF
TRBD2	NA	TRBJ2-1	TRBV6-1	TGTGCCAGCAGTTATGGCTCTAGCGGGTACAATGAGCAGTTCTTC	CASSYGSSGYNEQFF
TRBD1	few	TRBJ1-5	TRBV2	TGTGCCAGCAGCGCAGACAGGGGCCGAGAGCCCCAGCATTTT	CASSADRGREPQHF
NA	NA	TRBJ1-1	TRBV20-1	TGCAGTGCTCCAGGCTCTGAAGCTTTCTTT	CSAPGSEAFF
NA	few	TRBJ1-2	TRBV6-5	TGTGCCAGCAGTTACGGCGGACAGAGCTATGGCTACACCTTC	CASSYGGQSYGYTF
TRBD2	NA	TRBJ2-7	TRBV10-3	TGTGCCACGGGACTAGCGGGCCGGAGAGGAGAGCAGTACTTC	CATGLAGRRGEQYF
NA	NA	TRBJ1-5	TRBV4-1	TGCGCCAGCAGCCATCTAGGAAGTCAGCCCCAGCATTTT	CASSHLGSQPQHF
TRBD1	few	TRBJ2-1	TRBV7-4	TGTGCCAGCAGCTTCGACAGGGACAATGAGCAGTTCTTC	CASSFDRDNEQFF
TRBD1	few	TRBJ1-2	TRBV7-6	TGTGCCAGCAGCTTTCCGTTGACAGGGGGCGACTCTGGCTACACCTTC	CASSFPLTGGDSGYTF
TRBD1	NA	TRBJ2-1	TRBV12-3/TRBV12-4	TGTGCCAGCAGTTTAGATGGGGCGGACAGGGATGAGCAGTTCTTC	CASSLDGADRDEQFF
NA	NA	TRBJ2-2	TRBV7-7	TGTGCTAGCAGCTTCGACCCCACCGGGGAGCTGTTTTTT	CASSFDPTGELFF
NA	NA	TRBJ2-7	TRBV10-3	TGTGCTGTGGCTATTTCTCCCTACGAGCAGTACTTC	CAVAISPYEQYF
TRBD1	many	TRBJ1-5	TRBV7-6	TGTGCCAGCAGCTTCGGACAGGGCTACAATCAGCCCCAGCATTTT	CASSFGQGYNQPQHF
NA	few	TRBJ1-1	TRBV6-5	TGTGCCACCCAGGCGGGGACCACTGAAGCTTTCTTT	CATQAGTTEAFF
NA	NA	TRBJ1-2	TRBV5-6	TGTGCCAGCAGCTCATGGACCGTGGGAGGCTACACCTTC	CASSSWTVGGYTF
NA	few	TRBJ2-2	TRBV18	TGTGCCAGCTCACCACCTAGCCAGCCCGGGGAGCTGTTTTTT	CASSPPSQPGELFF
NA	many	TRBJ1-2	TRBV7-2	TGTGCCAGCAGCTTATATGGAGCCTCAATTGGCTACACCTTC	CASSLYGASIGYTF
TRBD1	few	TRBJ2-2	TRBV19	TGTGCCAGTAGTTTCGGCCCACAGGGGTCGTCCGGGGAGCTGTTTTTT	CASSFGPQGSSGELFF
NA	many	TRBJ1-5	TRBV7-2	TGTGCCAGCAGCCCGGGGAGCAATCAGCCCCAGCATTTT	CASSPGSNQPQHF
NA	few	TRBJ2-3	TRBV11-2	TGTGCCAGCAGCCCCCCTCTGTCGGTGGATACGCAGTATTTT	CASSPPLSVDTQYF
NA	few	TRBJ1-5	TRBV7-8	TGTGCCAGCAGCTTATATCCCAATCAGCCCCAGCATTTT	CASSLYPNQPQHF
NA	few	TRBJ1-5	TRBV25-1	TGTGCCAGCACTCTTAGGCAGTCAGCTTCAAGTTTTAAACAGCCCCAGCATTTT	CASTLRQSASSFKQPQHF
TRBD1	NA	TRBJ1-6	TRBV7-2	TGTGCCAGCAGCAGGGACAGGAATAATTCACCCCTCCACTTT	CASSRDRNNSPLHF
NA	many	TRBJ2-4	TRBV7-2	TGTGCCAGCAGCTTACGGTCGGGCAGGAGGGGTAACATTCAGTACTTC	CASSLRSGRRGNIQYF
NA	NA	TRBJ2-1	TRBV7-6	TGTGCCAGCAGCTTAGCGTGGGGGAGCGGGAATGAGCAGTTCTTC	CASSLAWGSGNEQFF
TRBD1	few	TRBJ2-1	TRBV19	TGTGCCAGTAGTATAGGGACAGGGGAAGGCGGCTACAATGAGCAGTTCTTC	CASSIGTGEGGYNEQFF
TRBD1	many	TRBJ2-7	TRBV7-2	TGTGCCAGCAGCCCCAGGGACAGGGCCTACGAGCAGTACTTC	CASSPRDRAYEQYF